This TCR beta chain was documented in a study of cytomegalovirus exposure and HLA in healthy donors. Study results and caveats: Researchers counted some 150 TCR beta chains as cytomegalovirus-associated.

PCR amplification relied on 60 Vbeta primers (plus 13 Jbeta primers). The protocol was immunoSEQ multiplex PCR, while the TCRdb copy is restricted to in-frame clones and leaves out a portion. The table includes some 180,000 clones, about 82% detected once. As concerns this clone: Antigen specificity is unknown.

V dropped 4 bases and J dropped 6 bases, with 25 bases sitting between them. Per the germline V gene, CDR1 is SEHNR and CDR2 is FQNEAQ (reference sequence). The CDR3 has 17 amino acids. The receptor comes from a woman aged 50 to 60 in good health and CMV-seronegative. This chain joins TRBV7-9 and TRBJ2-7; D uncertain. The specimen was PBMCs. CDR3 nucleotide sequence: TGTGCCAGCAGCTCACGCCCATCGAGTAGCTCCCCTGGCGAGCAGTACTTC. This translates into CASSSRPSSSSPGEQYF.